This entry lists 25 T cell receptor beta chains sequenced from one sample in a study of CD8 T cells in Susac syndrome. It was with random hexamers that about 0.45 to 1 ug RNA was reverse transcribed. TCRdb ran MiXCR on the immunoSEQ multiplex PCR reads and lists one entry per CDR3 protein. The table lists under 95,000 distinct CDR3 sequences, 85% to 95% of them singletons, with less than 0.4% in the top ten. Sequenced sample: CD4+ T cells from PBMCs. These receptors were collected from a human donor with Susac syndrome.

CDR3 DNA sequence: TGTGCCATCAGCGCCGGACCCCCGGAGGAGACCCAGTACTTC. Translated, it gives CAISAGPPEETQYF. This chain links TRBV10-3 with TRBJ2-5; no clear D gene. The length of the CDR3 is 14 residues. V gave up 6 bases and J gave up 5 bases, with 16 bases separating them. Germline CDR1 and CDR2: ENHRY and SYGVKD.

The chain combines TRBV20-1 with TRBJ2-3; D possibly corresponds to TRBD1 (6 bases). The V end was cut by 6 bases, the J end by 5 bases, with 15 bases between. The CDR3 is 13 amino acids. Germline V gene data show CDR1 as DFQATT and CDR2 as SNEGSKA (reference sequence). CDR3 protein: CSAIRDKGDTQYF. In DNA form, the CDR3 reads TGCAGTGCGATCCGGGACAAAGGAGATACGCAGTATTTT.

V is TRBV12-3 or TRBV12-4 and J is TRBJ1-2; TRBD1 matches at 8 bases. There are 12 residues in the CDR3. The junction had 7 bases not matched to a gene; V was cut back by 8 bases and J by 8 bases. The CDR3 loop reads CASGGQGDGYTF. CDR3 DNA: TGTGCCAGCGGAGGACAGGGAGACGGCTACACCTTC.

The chain is built from TRBV29-1 and TRBJ1-5; no clear D gene. The V and J ends lost 7 bases and 2 bases respectively, with 12 bases between them. Germline CDR1 SQVTM, CDR2 ANQGSEA. The CDR3 totals 13 residues. CDR3 sequence: CSAADGGNQPQHF. CDR3 nucleotide sequence: TGCAGCGCAGCTGATGGAGGCAATCAGCCCCAGCATTTT.

This clonotype showed up just a few times. This chain connects TRBV12-3 or TRBV12-4 to TRBJ1-1, with TRBD1 matching over 8 bases. V dropped 5 bases and J dropped 7; count of bases not matched to a gene: 9. The CDR3 is 14 residues long. The CDR3 DNA reads as TGTGCCAGCAGTGGACGACAGGGGATAGGTGAAGCTTTCTTT. Translated: CASSGRQGIGEAFF.

This clonotype was seen just once. The chain carries TRBV6-5 and TRBJ2-5; D may be TRBD1 (6 bases). Germline CDR1 MNHEY, CDR2 SVGAGI. Trimming cost V 0 bases and J 5 bases, with 19 bases left between them. CDR3 size: 17 residues. The CDR3 DNA reads TGTGCCAGCAGTTACTCGAAGGGCACACAGGGATGGGAGACCCAGTACTTC. Residues: CASSYSKGTQGWETQYF.

This clonotype was seen only a few times. The rearrangement uses TRBV19 and TRBJ2-5; 7 bases map to TRBD1. The germline V gene has CDR1 LNHDA and CDR2 SQIVND (reference sequence). This CDR3 has 14 residues. Germline trimming cut 5 bases from V and 1 base from J; bases unmatched to any gene: 4. CDR3 in DNA: TGTGCCAGTAGTCTAGGGGGCATCCAAGAGACCCAGTACTTC. Its protein is CASSLGGIQETQYF.

The chain links TRBV12-3 or TRBV12-4 to TRBJ1-1; D perhaps matches TRBD1 (5 bases). V was shortened by 2 bases and J by 4 bases, with 11 bases between the two germline ends. The CDR3 has 14 residues. The CDR3 DNA sequence: TGTGCCAGCAGTTTACAGGGTCTCGGCACTGAAGCTTTCTTT. As protein: CASSLQGLGTEAFF.

V usage is TRBV11-2 and J usage is TRBJ1-1, with 8 bases fitting TRBD1. In germline, CDR1 is SGHAT, CDR2 FQNNGV. The CDR3 runs to 16 residues. The ends lost 5 bases at V and 2 bases at J; junction bases unmatched: 10. CDR3 DNA: TGTGCCAGCAGCCCTGGGACAGGTCGTAGTAACACTGAAGCTTTCTTT. Its protein product is CASSPGTGRSNTEAFF. The full variable domain, with the rest looked up from reference TRBV11-2 and TRBJ1-1, is EAGVAQSPRYKIIEKRQSVAFWCNPISGHATLYWYQQILGQGPKLLIQFQNNGVVDDSQLPKDRFSAERLKGVDSTLKIQPAKLEDSAVYLCASSPGTGRSNTEAFFGQGTRLTVV.

The chain links TRBV4-1 to TRBJ2-7, with D perhaps matching TRBD2 (5 bases). V was trimmed by 1 base and J by 3 bases, leaving 13 bases between them. The CDR3 spans 15 residues. Looked up from germline, CDR1 is MGHRA and CDR2 is YSYEKL. CDR3 loop: CASSQGGLAHYEQYF. CDR3 DNA sequence: TGCGCCAGCAGCCAAGGTGGTCTAGCCCACTACGAGCAGTACTTC.

The chain combines TRBV6-5 with TRBJ1-2; possible D gene TRBD1, 5 bases. The CDR3 totals 14 residues. Germline-derived CDR1 and CDR2 are MNHEY and SVGAGI. Trimming removed 8 bases at V and 0 bases at J, with 13 bases between. CDR3 sequence: CASGAQGANYGYTF. The CDR3 DNA follows: TGTGCCAGCGGCGCCCAGGGAGCTAACTATGGCTACACCTTC.

The chain uses TRBV12-3 or TRBV12-4 and TRBJ2-1; 10 nucleotides agree with TRBD2. After removal of 7 bases from V and 5 bases from J, the junction contained 8 bases not matched to a gene. This CDR3 has 15 residues. CDR3 in amino acids: CASTLRTSGHNEQFF. CDR3 DNA: TGTGCCAGCACCCTAAGGACTAGCGGACACAATGAGCAGTTCTTC.

The rearrangement uses TRBV29-1 and TRBJ2-7; 9 bases map to TRBD2. The germline V gene has CDR1 SQVTM and CDR2 ANQGSEA. V dropped 4 bases and J dropped 7; count of bases not matched to a gene: 14. The CDR3 extends over 15 amino acids. For the CDR3, the DNA is TGCAGCGTTGGGTGGGGAGGCGGGGGGGCGGGAGAGCAGTACTTC. Translation: CSVGWGGGGAGEQYF.

The J gene is TRBJ2-1, the V gene TRBV9; TRBD1 matches at 7 bases. Germline V lookup: CDR1 SGDLS, CDR2 YYNGEE. The CDR3 loop spans 17 amino acids. Trimming cost V 4 bases and J 2 bases; bases outside gene matches: 12. The CDR3 sequence is CASSPPHDRVAYNEQFF. In DNA form, the CDR3 reads TGTGCCAGCAGCCCACCGCATGACAGGGTCGCCTACAATGAGCAGTTCTTC.

The chain employs TRBV29-1 and TRBJ2-2; D is possibly TRBD1 (6 bases). Germline CDR1 SQVTM, CDR2 ANQGSEA. The V gene lost 7 bases and the J gene lost 7 bases, with 13 bases spanning the gap. CDR3 length: 12 residues. The CDR3 protein is CSGYRANGELFF. The DNA for the CDR3 is TGCAGCGGGTACAGGGCAAACGGGGAGCTGTTTTTT.

This sequence joins TRBV9 and TRBJ2-3, with D tentatively TRBD2 (6 bases). V was shortened by 0 bases and J by 11 bases, with 16 bases between the two germline ends. From germline, CDR1 is SGDLS and CDR2 YYNGEE. The CDR3 runs 14 residues. The CDR3 region has the DNA TGTGCCAGCAGCGTAGGGGACTGGATACCAGGGCAGTATTTT. Amino acids: CASSVGDWIPGQYF.

J is TRBJ1-2 and V is TRBV2; TRBD1 aligns across 7 bases. This CDR3 has 13 residues. Unmatched junction bases numbered 8, after V lost 8 bases and J lost 5 bases. Germline V gene sequence: CDR1 SNHLY, CDR2 FYNNEI. CDR3 DNA: TGTGCCAGCCTCGGGGGACAGCAGTATGGCTACACCTTC. It codes for CASLGGQQYGYTF.

The chain combines TRBV25-1 with TRBJ2-7; 7 positions agree with TRBD2. Germline CDR1 MGHDK, CDR2 SYGVNS. Unmatched junction bases numbered 4, after V lost 5 bases and J lost 3 bases. This CDR3 region has 13 residues. CDR3 region: CASSPQRGYEQYF. The CDR3 nucleotides are TGTGCCAGCAGTCCCCAGCGGGGCTACGAGCAGTACTTC.

The chain has TRBV28 and TRBJ1-2; a weak D match, TRBD1 (5 bases). Germline V CDR1 and CDR2: MDHEN, SYDVKM. CDR3 size: 14 residues. Deletions cut 11 bases from V and 2 bases from J, with 18 bases between. The CDR3 sequence is CASAEGGENYGYTF. The CDR3 nucleotides are TGTGCCTCTGCCGAGGGAGGGGAGAACTATGGCTACACCTTC.

This chain's CDR3 is CASSLAGGRIYEQYF. The DNA for the CDR3 is TGCGCCAGCAGCTTGGCCGGGGGGCGCATCTACGAGCAGTACTTC. This rearrangement joins TRBV5-1 to TRBJ2-7; tentative D call: TRBD2 (7 bases). The V gene lost 0 bases and the J gene lost 3 bases, with 13 bases spanning the gap. Germline V gives CDR1 SGHRS, CDR2 YFSETQ. CDR3 length equals 15 residues.

This sequence joins TRBV6-4 and TRBJ1-5; D not resolved. From germline, CDR1 is MRHNA and CDR2 SNTAGT. The germline V and J ends were trimmed by 0 bases and 4 bases, with 13 bases remaining between them. The CDR3 runs to 16 residues. As DNA, the CDR3 is TGTGCCAGCAGTGACTCGGAGGACGTCGAGAATCAGCCCCAGCATTTT. Translating it yields CASSDSEDVENQPQHF.

The chain joins TRBV29-1 to TRBJ1-1, with D hard to call. The ends were cut back, 3 bases at V and 6 bases at J, with 20 bases in the middle. The CDR3 runs to 15 residues. The germline V gene encodes CDR1 SQVTM and CDR2 ANQGSEA. The CDR3 nucleotides are TGCAGCGTTGAGAGGTCGGGTAGAATGGGCGCTGAAGCTTTCTTT. Translation gives CSVERSGRMGAEAFF.

CDR3 DNA sequence: TGTGCCAGCAGTTTGAGGCACGCAACCGAAGAGACCCAGTACTTC. Translated, it gives CASSLRHATEETQYF. This rearrangement joins TRBV12-3 or TRBV12-4 to TRBJ2-5; no clear D. This CDR3 spans 15 amino acids. Deletions cut 3 bases from V and 3 bases from J, with 14 bases between.

The rearrangement joins TRBV5-1 to TRBJ2-5; D remains unclear. Deletions cut 4 bases from V and 7 bases from J, with 8 bases between. The CDR3 loop spans 11 amino acids. Germline-derived CDR1 and CDR2 are SGHRS and YFSETQ. The CDR3 DNA is TGCGCCAGCAGCCGTCTCGGGACCCAGTACTTC. Encoded protein: CASSRLGTQYF.

This clonotype was detected only once. V is TRBV19 and J is TRBJ1-2, with D perhaps TRBD1 (5 bases). Germline lookup yields CDR1 LNHDA and CDR2 SQIVND (reference sequence). V lost 6 bases, J lost 6 bases, and 35 bases lay in between. This CDR3 is 20 amino acids long. CDR3 residues: CASSFTLPRSSTAGKDGYTF. DNA of the CDR3: TGTGCCAGTAGCTTTACCCTTCCAAGGTCTTCGACAGCGGGTAAGGATGGCTACACCTTC.